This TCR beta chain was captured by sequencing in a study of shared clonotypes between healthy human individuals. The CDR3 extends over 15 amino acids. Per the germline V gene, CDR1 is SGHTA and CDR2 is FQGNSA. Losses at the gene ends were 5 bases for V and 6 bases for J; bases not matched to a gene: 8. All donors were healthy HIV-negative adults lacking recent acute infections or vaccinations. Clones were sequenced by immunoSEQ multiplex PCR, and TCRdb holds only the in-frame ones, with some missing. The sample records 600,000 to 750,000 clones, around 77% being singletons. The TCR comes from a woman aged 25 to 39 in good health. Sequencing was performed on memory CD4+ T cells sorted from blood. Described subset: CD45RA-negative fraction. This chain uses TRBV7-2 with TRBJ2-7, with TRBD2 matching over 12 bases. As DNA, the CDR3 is TGTGCCAGCAGCCCTACTAGCGGGGGGCCTGGCGAGCAGTACTTC. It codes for CASSPTSGGPGEQYF.